Detailed here is one T cell receptor (beta chain). The data are from a study of blood T cell repertoires in COVID-19. Study in general: The United States, Italy and Spain were the sources of the acute and convalescent COVID-19 samples.

Per the authors' pipeline: Estimated nucleated cell counts came from reference gene primer amplification. Data came from immunoSEQ multiplex PCR; TCRdb stores just in-frame clones and leaves some out. From that table come the V and J calls and clone size; the DNA was used to work out D and trimming. The table has some 110,000 clones, 85% to 90% seen once. Germline CDR1 MDHEN, CDR2 SYDVKM. This CDR3 is built from 17 residues. Trimming cost V 5 bases and J 7 bases; bases outside gene matches: 11. The sequenced sample consisted of peripheral blood. The chain is built from TRBV28 and TRBJ2-1; 13 bases agree with TRBD2. This sequence was found in a human donor in a cohort sampled during active COVID-19. CDR3 nucleotides: TGTGCCAGCAGTATCCGGACTAGCGGGAGTTCTAAGAATGAGCAGTTCTTC. The encoded protein is CASSIRTSGSSKNEQFF.